This T cell receptor beta chain is drawn from a study of control samples from healthy donors and cancer patients. CDR1 and CDR2 (germline): LNHDA, SQIVND (reference sequence). Trimming left V 5 bases short and J 5 bases short, with 15 bases between. The CDR3 spans 14 residues. Here immunoSEQ multiplex PCR was the method, and the copy in TCRdb shows in-frame clones only, minus some. The sample records roughly 83,000 clones, roughly 78% being singletons. V and J are TRBV19 and TRBJ1-2; no firm D call. Sequenced material: blood. The TCR comes from a woman aged 60 to 75 in good health. The CDR3 DNA sequence: TGTGCCAGTAGTCCACACGACCCTAGGTATGGCTACACCTTC. Amino acid sequence: CASSPHDPRYGYTF. The complete variable domain, with remaining parts taken from reference TRBV19 and TRBJ1-2, reads DGGITQSPKYLFRKEGQNVTLSCEQNLNHDAMYWYRQDPGQGLRLIYYSQIVNDFQKGDIAEGYSVSREKKESFPLTVTSAQKNPTAFYLCASSPHDPRYGYTFGSGTRLTVV.